The source of this TCR beta chain is a study of T cell responses to AZD1222 COVID-19 vaccine. The CDR3 is 13 residues long. Germline V gene sequence: CDR1 KGHSH, CDR2 LQKENI. V lost 3 bases and J lost 5, with 8 bases in between. The table came from immunoSEQ multiplex PCR; TCRdb's copy has only in-frame clones and leaves some out. The sample records 200,000 to 250,000 clones, roughly 94% being singletons. The sample in question was peripheral blood, obtained 28 days after the second dose of the MenACWY control vaccine. The TCR sequence derives from an adult who received the MenACWY meningococcal vaccine as a control. This chain links TRBV18 with TRBJ2-1; D gene ambiguous. The CDR3 loop reads CASSPLPNNEQFF. CDR3 coding DNA: TGTGCCAGCTCACCCCTACCAAACAATGAGCAGTTCTTC.